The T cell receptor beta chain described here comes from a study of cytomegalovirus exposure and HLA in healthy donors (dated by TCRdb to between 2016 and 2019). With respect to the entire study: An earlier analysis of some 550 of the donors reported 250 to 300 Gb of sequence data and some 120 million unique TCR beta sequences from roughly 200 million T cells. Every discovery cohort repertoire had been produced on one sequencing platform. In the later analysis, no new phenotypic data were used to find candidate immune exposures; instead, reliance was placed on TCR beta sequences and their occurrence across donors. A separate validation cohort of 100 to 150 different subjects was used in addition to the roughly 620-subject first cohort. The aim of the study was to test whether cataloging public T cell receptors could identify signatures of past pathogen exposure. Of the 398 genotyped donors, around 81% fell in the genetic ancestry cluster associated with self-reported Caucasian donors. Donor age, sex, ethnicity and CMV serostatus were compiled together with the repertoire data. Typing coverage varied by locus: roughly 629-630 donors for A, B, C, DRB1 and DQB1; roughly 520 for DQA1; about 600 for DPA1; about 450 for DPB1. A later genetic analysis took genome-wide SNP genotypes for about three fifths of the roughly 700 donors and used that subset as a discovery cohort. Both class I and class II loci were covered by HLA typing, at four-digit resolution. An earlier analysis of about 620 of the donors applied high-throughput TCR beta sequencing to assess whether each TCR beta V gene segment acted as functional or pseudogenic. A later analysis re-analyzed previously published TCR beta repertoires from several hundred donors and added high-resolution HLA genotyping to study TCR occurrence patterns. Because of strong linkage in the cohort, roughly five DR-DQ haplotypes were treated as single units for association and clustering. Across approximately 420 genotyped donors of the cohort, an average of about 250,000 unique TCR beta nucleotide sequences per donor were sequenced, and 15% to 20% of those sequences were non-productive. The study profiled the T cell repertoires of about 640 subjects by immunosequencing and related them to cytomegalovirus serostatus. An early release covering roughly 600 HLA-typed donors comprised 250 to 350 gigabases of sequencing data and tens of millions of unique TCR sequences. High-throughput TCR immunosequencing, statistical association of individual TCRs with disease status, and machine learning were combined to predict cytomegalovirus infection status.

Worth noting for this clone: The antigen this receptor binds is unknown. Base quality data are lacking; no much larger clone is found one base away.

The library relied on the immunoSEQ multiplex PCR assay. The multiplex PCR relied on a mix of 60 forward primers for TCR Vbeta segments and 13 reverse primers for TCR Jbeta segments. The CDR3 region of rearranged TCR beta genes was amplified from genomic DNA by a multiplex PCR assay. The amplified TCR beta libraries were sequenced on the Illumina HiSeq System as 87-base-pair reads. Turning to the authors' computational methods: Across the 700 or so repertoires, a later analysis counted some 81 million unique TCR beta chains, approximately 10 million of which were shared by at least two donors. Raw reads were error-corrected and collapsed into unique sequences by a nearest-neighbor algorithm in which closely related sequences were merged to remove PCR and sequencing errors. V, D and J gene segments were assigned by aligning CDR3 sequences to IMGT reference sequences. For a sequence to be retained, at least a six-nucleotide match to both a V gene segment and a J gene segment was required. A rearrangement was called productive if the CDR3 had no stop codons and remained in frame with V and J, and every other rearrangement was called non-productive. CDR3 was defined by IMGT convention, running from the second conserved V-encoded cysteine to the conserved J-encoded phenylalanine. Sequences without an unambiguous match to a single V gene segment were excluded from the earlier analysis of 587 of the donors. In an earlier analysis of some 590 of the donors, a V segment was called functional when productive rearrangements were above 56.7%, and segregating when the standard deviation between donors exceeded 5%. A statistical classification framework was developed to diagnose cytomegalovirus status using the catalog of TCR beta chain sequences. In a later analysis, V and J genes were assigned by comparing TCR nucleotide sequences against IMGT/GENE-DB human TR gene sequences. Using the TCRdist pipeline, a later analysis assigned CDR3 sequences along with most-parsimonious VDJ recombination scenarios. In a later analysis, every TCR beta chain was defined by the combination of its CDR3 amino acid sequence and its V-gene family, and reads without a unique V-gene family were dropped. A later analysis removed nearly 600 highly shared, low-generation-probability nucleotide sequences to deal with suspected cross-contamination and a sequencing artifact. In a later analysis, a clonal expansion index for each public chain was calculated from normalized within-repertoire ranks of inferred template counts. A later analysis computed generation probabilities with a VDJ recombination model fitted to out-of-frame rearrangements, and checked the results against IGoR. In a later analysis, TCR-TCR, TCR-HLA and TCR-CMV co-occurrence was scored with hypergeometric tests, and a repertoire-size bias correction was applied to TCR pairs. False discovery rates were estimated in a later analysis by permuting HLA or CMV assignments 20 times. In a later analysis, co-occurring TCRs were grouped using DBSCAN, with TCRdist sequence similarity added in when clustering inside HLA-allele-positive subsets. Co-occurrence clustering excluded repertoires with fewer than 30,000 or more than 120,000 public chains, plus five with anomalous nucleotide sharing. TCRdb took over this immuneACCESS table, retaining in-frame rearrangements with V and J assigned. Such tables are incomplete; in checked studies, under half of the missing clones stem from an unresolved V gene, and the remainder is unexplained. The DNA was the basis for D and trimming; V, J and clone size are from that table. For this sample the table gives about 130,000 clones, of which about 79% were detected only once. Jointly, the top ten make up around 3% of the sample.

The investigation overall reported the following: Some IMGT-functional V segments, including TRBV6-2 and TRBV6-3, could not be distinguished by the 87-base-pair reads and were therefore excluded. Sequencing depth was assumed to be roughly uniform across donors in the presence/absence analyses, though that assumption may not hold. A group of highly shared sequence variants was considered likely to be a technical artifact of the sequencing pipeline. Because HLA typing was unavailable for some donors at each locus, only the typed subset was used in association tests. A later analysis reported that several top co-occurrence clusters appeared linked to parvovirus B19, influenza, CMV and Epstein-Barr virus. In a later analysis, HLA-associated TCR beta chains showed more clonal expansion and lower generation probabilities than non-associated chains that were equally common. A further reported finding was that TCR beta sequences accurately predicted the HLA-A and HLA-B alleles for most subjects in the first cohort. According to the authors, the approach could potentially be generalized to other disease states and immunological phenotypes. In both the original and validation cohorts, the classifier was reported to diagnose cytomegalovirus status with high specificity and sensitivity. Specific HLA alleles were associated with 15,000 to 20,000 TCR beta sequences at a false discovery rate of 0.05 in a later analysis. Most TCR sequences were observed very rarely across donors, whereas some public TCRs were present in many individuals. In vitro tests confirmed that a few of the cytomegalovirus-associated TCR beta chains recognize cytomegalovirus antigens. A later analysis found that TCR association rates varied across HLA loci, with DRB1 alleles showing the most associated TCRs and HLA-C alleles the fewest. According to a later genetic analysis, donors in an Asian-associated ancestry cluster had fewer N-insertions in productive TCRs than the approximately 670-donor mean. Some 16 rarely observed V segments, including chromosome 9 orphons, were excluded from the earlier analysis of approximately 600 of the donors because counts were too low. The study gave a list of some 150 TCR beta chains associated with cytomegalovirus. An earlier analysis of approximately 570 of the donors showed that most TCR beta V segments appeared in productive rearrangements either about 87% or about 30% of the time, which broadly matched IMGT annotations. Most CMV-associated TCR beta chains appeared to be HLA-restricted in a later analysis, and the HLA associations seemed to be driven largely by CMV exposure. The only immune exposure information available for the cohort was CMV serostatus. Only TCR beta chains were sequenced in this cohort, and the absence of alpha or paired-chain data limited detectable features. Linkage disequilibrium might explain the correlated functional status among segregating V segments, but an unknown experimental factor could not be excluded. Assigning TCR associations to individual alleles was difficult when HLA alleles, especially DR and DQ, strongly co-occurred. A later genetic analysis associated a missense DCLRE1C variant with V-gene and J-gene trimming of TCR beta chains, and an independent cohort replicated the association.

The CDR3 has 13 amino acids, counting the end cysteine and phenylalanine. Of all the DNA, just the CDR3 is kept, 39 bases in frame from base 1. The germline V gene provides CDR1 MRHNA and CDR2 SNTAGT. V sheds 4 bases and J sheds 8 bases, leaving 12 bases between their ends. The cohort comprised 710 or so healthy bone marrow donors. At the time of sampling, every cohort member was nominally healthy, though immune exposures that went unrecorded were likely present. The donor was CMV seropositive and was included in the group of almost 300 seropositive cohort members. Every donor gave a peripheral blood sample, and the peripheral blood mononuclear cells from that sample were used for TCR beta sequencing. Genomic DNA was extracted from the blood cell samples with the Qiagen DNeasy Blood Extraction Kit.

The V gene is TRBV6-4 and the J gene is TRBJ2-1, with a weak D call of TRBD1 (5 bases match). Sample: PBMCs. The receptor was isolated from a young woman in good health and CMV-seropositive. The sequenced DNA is TGTGCCAGCAGTGCGGGCCAGGGCTATGAGCAGTTCTTC. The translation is CASSAGQGYEQFF.